This note documents a single TCR beta chain sequence. The study drew participants aged roughly 18 to 95 years from some 25 US areas. Cohorts were determined from participant-reported clinical history. A COVID-19 case had been met by exposed participants during the 2 weeks before study entry. These data come from a study of blood T cell repertoires in COVID-19. In the study overall: COVID-19 samples, acute and convalescent, were from the United States, Italy and Spain.

TCRdb's table, derived via immunoSEQ multiplex PCR, lists solely in-frame clones and lacks some. The sample lists about 220,000 clones; roughly 89% were seen once. In germline, CDR1 is MNHEY, CDR2 SVGAGI. Between the trimmed V and J ends, which lost 5 bases and 5 bases, there was a span of 9 bases. The CDR3 sequence is 13 residues long. Specimen: PBMCs or T cells enriched from blood (not recorded which). The source is a young man who had been exposed to COVID-19. The V call is TRBV6-5, the J call TRBJ1-4; D is unresolved. CDR3 nucleotide sequence: TGTGCCAGCAGTAAACAGAGCAATGAAAAACTGTTTTTT. Translated, it gives CASSKQSNEKLFF.